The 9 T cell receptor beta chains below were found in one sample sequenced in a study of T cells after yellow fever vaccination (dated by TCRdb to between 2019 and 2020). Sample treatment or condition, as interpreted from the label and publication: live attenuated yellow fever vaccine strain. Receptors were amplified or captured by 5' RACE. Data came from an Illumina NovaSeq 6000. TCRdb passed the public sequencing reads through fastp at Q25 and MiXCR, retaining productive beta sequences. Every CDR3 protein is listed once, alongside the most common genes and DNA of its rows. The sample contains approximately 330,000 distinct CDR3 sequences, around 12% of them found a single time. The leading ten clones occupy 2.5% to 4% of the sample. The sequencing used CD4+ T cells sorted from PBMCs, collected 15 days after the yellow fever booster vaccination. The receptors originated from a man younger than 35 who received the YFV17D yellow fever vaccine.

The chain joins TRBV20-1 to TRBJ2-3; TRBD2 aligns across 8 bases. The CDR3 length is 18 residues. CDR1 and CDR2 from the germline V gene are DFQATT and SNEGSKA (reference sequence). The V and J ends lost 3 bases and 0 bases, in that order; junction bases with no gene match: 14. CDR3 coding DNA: TGCAGTGCTAGCGGGCAGAAACCGGGGGGGCTGAGCACAGATACGCAGTATTTT. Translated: CSASGQKPGGLSTDTQYF.

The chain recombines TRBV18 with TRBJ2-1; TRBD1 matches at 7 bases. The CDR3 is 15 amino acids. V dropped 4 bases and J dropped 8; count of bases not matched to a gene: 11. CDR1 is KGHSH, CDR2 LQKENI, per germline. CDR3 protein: CASSRGQAGADEQFF. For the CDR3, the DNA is TGTGCCAGCTCACGAGGACAGGCCGGGGCAGATGAGCAGTTCTTC.

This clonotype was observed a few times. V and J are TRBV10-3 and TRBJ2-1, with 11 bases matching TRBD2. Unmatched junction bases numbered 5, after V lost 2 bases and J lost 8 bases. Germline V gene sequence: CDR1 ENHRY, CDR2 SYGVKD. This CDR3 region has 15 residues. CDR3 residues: CAISEGTSGFDEQFF. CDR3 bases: TGTGCCATCAGTGAGGGGACTAGCGGATTTGATGAGCAGTTCTTC.

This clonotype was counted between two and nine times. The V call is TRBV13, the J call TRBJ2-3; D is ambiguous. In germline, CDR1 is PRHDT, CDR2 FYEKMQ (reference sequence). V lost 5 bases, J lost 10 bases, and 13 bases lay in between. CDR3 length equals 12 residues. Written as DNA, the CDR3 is TGTGCCAGCAGCAGAGACCCACCGGCGCAGTATTTT. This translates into CASSRDPPAQYF.

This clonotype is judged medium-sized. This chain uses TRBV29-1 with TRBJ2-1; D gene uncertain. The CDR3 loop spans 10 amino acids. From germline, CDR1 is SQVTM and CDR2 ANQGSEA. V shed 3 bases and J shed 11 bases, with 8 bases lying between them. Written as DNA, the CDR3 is TGCAGCGTTGATACAGTACAGCAGTTCTTC. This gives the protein CSVDTVQQFF.

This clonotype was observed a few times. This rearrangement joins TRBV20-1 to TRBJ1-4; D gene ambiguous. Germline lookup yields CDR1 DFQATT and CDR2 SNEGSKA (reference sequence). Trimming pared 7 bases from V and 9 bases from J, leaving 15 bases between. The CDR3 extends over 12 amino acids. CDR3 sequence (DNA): TGCAGTGTCGGCCTCTACCCCCAAAAACTGTTTTTT. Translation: CSVGLYPQKLFF.

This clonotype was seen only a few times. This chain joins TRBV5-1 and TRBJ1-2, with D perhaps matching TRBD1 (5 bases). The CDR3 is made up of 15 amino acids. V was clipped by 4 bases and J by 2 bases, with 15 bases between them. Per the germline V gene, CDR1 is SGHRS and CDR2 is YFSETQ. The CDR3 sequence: CASSPTVLSNYGYTF. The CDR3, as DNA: TGCGCCAGCAGCCCGACAGTGCTATCAAACTATGGCTACACCTTC.

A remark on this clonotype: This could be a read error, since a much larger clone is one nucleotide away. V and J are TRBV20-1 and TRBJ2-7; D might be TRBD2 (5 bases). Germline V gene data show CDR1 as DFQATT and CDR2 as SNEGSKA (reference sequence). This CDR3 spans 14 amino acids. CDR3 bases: TGCAGTGCTAGACCTGTGGACTCGCGCTACGTGCAGTACGTC. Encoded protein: CSARPVDSRYVQYV.

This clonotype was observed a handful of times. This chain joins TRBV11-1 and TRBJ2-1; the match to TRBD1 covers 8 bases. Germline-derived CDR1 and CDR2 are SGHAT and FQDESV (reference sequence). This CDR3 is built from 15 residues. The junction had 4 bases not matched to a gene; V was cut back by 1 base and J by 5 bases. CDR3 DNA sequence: TGTGCCAGCAGCTTAGGACAGGGGAACCACAATGAGCAGTTCTTC. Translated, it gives CASSLGQGNHNEQFF. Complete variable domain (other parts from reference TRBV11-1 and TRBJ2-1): EAEVAQSPRYKITEKSQAVAFWCDPISGHATLYWYRQILGQGPELLVQFQDESVVDDSQLPKDRFSAERLKGVDSTLKIQPAELGDSAMYLCASSLGQGNHNEQFFGPGTRLTVL.